This T cell receptor beta chain was documented in a study of Ad26.COV2.S vaccination and SARS-CoV-2 variants. Study background: Donor had been placed in the Ad26.COV2.S arm of the COV1001 trial.

The V and J ends lost 2 bases and 0 bases respectively, with 14 bases between them. The germline gives CDR1 KGHSH, CDR2 LQKENI. The CDR3 consists of 17 residues. Method: immunoSEQ multiplex PCR; TCRdb's copy keeps in-frame clones and lacks some. Counted here are 450,000 to 550,000 clones, approximately 92% occurring once; the ten biggest clones make up 2.5% to 3%. The treatment is: 19 received Ad26.COV2.S at low or high dose, single or two shots; a few received placebo; per-sample allocation not given. Sampling occurred on day 63 after the first vaccine or placebo injection. To note about this clone: Its antigen is not identified.

Study outcomes and limitations: Vaccine recipients surpassed placebo recipients in spike-specific TCR breadth. Reported findings describe substantial breadth in spike-specific CD8+ and CD4+ T cell responses following vaccination.

The sequenced sample was peripheral blood, obtained in a trial of Ad26.COV2.S vaccine versus placebo. This TCR was recovered from a person aged 18-60 years who received the Ad26.COV2.S COVID-19 vaccine or a placebo. The chain links TRBV18 to TRBJ1-3; no reliable D call. The CDR3 region has the DNA TGTGCCAGCTCACCAACGTCGGCAGATAGCTCTGGAAACACCATATATTTT. It is translated as CASSPTSADSSGNTIYF.